This is a list of T cell receptor beta chains from one sample in a study of cytomegalovirus exposure and HLA in healthy donors. TCRdb keeps only in-frame clones here, not all; method: immunoSEQ multiplex PCR. The sample has about 92,000 clones, over 75% seen once; the top ten hold 1% to 1.5%. The sample consisted of PBMCs. The receptors come from a girl aged 2-10 years in good health and CMV-seropositive. Each CDR3 is given with its conserved first and last residue. Fields, in order: clone size, D gene, J gene, V gene, CDR3 protein, CDR3 DNA. D genes are given only for firm matches. Not every row has a clone size; where given, it reads once, few, many or a size class.

clone_size: NA
d_call: TRBD1
j_call: TRBJ1-2
v_call: TRBV30
cdr3_aa: CAWSGQATGGNGYTF
cdr3_nt: TGTGCCTGGAGTGGCCAAGCGACAGGGGGCAATGGCTACACCTTC

clone_size: once
d_call: TRBD1
j_call: TRBJ1-1
v_call: TRBV19
cdr3_aa: CASSIWDRPNTEAFF
cdr3_nt: TGTGCCAGTAGTATTTGGGACAGACCTAACACTGAAGCTTTCTTT

clone_size: NA
d_call: NA
j_call: TRBJ2-2
v_call: TRBV5-4
cdr3_aa: CASSLGAYTNTGELFF
cdr3_nt: TGTGCCAGCAGCTTGGGGGCTTATACGAACACCGGGGAGCTGTTTTTT

clone_size: NA
d_call: NA
j_call: TRBJ2-1
v_call: TRBV5-1
cdr3_aa: CASSPWGPPGGEQFF
cdr3_nt: TGCGCCAGCAGCCCCTGGGGGCCCCCAGGAGGTGAGCAGTTCTTC

clone_size: NA
d_call: NA
j_call: TRBJ2-5
v_call: TRBV29-1
cdr3_aa: CSVENGRAGKTQYF
cdr3_nt: TGCAGCGTTGAGAACGGTCGGGCGGGGAAGACCCAGTACTTC

clone_size: NA
d_call: TRBD2
j_call: TRBJ2-2
v_call: TRBV6-6
cdr3_aa: CASSYLSGRDTGELFF
cdr3_nt: TGTGCCAGCAGTTATCTAAGCGGGAGGGACACCGGGGAGCTGTTTTTT

clone_size: NA
d_call: NA
j_call: TRBJ2-3
v_call: TRBV6-5
cdr3_aa: CASSQTGSTDTQYF
cdr3_nt: TGTGCCAGCAGTCAGACTGGTAGCACAGATACGCAGTATTTT

clone_size: few
d_call: NA
j_call: TRBJ1-5
v_call: TRBV30
cdr3_aa: CAWRGLSGPQHF
cdr3_nt: TGTGCCTGGAGGGGCCTTAGTGGGCCCCAGCATTTT

clone_size: NA
d_call: TRBD2
j_call: TRBJ2-1
v_call: TRBV2
cdr3_aa: CASRGGLAHYNEQFF
cdr3_nt: TGTGCCAGCAGGGGCGGACTAGCGCACTACAATGAGCAGTTCTTC

clone_size: NA
d_call: NA
j_call: TRBJ2-7
v_call: TRBV4-1
cdr3_aa: CASSPGGLATPGYEQYF
cdr3_nt: TGCGCCAGCAGCCCGGGCGGTCTAGCGACCCCAGGGTACGAGCAGTACTTC

clone_size: NA
d_call: TRBD1
j_call: TRBJ1-5
v_call: TRBV30
cdr3_aa: CAWSDGQGSNQPQHF
cdr3_nt: TGTGCCTGGAGCGACGGACAGGGAAGCAATCAGCCCCAGCATTTT

clone_size: NA
d_call: TRBD1
j_call: TRBJ2-7
v_call: TRBV18
cdr3_aa: CASSPVRQGANEQYF
cdr3_nt: TGTGCCAGCTCACCGGTGCGACAGGGGGCCAACGAGCAGTACTTC

clone_size: few
d_call: NA
j_call: TRBJ2-7
v_call: TRBV5-5
cdr3_aa: CASSFLSEQYF
cdr3_nt: TGTGCCAGCAGCTTTCTTAGCGAGCAGTACTTC

clone_size: NA
d_call: TRBD1
j_call: TRBJ1-1
v_call: TRBV7-9
cdr3_aa: CASSPQGLNTEAFF
cdr3_nt: TGTGCCAGCAGTCCACAGGGGCTGAACACTGAAGCTTTCTTT

clone_size: few
d_call: NA
j_call: TRBJ1-5
v_call: TRBV19
cdr3_aa: CASSMTENQPQHF
cdr3_nt: TGTGCCAGTAGTATGACAGAAAATCAGCCCCAGCATTTT

clone_size: few
d_call: NA
j_call: TRBJ2-3
v_call: TRBV25-1
cdr3_aa: CASTRGTDTQYF
cdr3_nt: TGTGCCAGCACCCGGGGGACAGATACGCAGTATTTT

clone_size: NA
d_call: NA
j_call: TRBJ2-7
v_call: TRBV19
cdr3_aa: CATRNRAAGEQYF
cdr3_nt: TGTGCCACCCGCAACAGGGCAGCGGGGGAGCAGTACTTC

clone_size: once
d_call: NA
j_call: TRBJ1-3
v_call: TRBV30
cdr3_aa: CAWTSPVGDTIYF
cdr3_nt: TGTGCCTGGACTTCCCCGGTTGGAGACACCATATATTTT

clone_size: few
d_call: TRBD1
j_call: TRBJ1-1
v_call: TRBV4-1
cdr3_aa: CASSHGGRGLTEAFF
cdr3_nt: TGCGCCAGCAGCCATGGGGGCAGGGGGCTCACTGAAGCTTTCTTT

clone_size: NA
d_call: NA
j_call: TRBJ1-1
v_call: TRBV15
cdr3_aa: CATSLGGRVNTEAFF
cdr3_nt: TGTGCCACCAGCCTGGGGGGGAGAGTGAACACTGAAGCTTTCTTT

clone_size: few
d_call: NA
j_call: TRBJ1-2
v_call: TRBV10-3
cdr3_aa: CATLDTRAIYGYTF
cdr3_nt: TGTGCCACCCTTGATACCAGGGCGATTTATGGCTACACCTTC

clone_size: NA
d_call: TRBD1
j_call: TRBJ1-1
v_call: TRBV30
cdr3_aa: CAWSQHPGTGYGNTEAFF
cdr3_nt: TGTGCCTGGAGTCAACATCCGGGGACAGGGTATGGTAACACTGAAGCTTTCTTT

clone_size: NA
d_call: NA
j_call: TRBJ2-5
v_call: TRBV5-1
cdr3_aa: CASSHRRAGQETQYF
cdr3_nt: TGCGCCAGCAGCCACCGGAGGGCAGGCCAAGAGACCCAGTACTTC

clone_size: NA
d_call: NA
j_call: TRBJ2-2
v_call: TRBV2
cdr3_aa: CASSEARSGQKNTGELFF
cdr3_nt: TGTGCCAGCAGTGAAGCGAGAAGCGGACAGAAGAACACCGGGGAGCTGTTTTTT

clone_size: NA
d_call: NA
j_call: TRBJ2-2
v_call: TRBV5-1
cdr3_aa: CASSLSGKDTGELFF
cdr3_nt: TGCGCCAGCAGCTTGTCAGGGAAGGACACCGGGGAGCTGTTTTTT

clone_size: NA
d_call: TRBD1
j_call: TRBJ1-1
v_call: TRBV30
cdr3_aa: CAWTGQTNTEAFF
cdr3_nt: TGTGCCTGGACGGGACAGACGAACACTGAAGCTTTCTTT

clone_size: NA
d_call: NA
j_call: TRBJ2-1
v_call: TRBV2
cdr3_aa: CASEGVNEQFF
cdr3_nt: TGTGCCAGCGAGGGAGTTAATGAGCAGTTCTTC

clone_size: NA
d_call: NA
j_call: TRBJ2-7
v_call: TRBV4-3
cdr3_aa: CASSQEEGVNYEQYF
cdr3_nt: TGCGCCAGCAGCCAAGAAGAGGGGGTAAACTACGAGCAGTACTTC

clone_size: NA
d_call: NA
j_call: TRBJ2-7
v_call: TRBV30
cdr3_aa: CAWSGAEQYF
cdr3_nt: TGTGCCTGGTCAGGGGCCGAGCAGTACTTC

clone_size: NA
d_call: TRBD1
j_call: TRBJ2-7
v_call: TRBV19
cdr3_aa: CASSKDRGYEQYF
cdr3_nt: TGTGCCAGTAGTAAAGACAGGGGCTACGAGCAGTACTTC

clone_size: NA
d_call: TRBD2
j_call: TRBJ2-1
v_call: TRBV10-3
cdr3_aa: CAISNSGPRSYNEQFF
cdr3_nt: TGTGCCATCAGCAATAGCGGGCCTCGCTCCTACAATGAGCAGTTCTTC

clone_size: few
d_call: TRBD1
j_call: TRBJ2-3
v_call: TRBV30
cdr3_aa: CAWGTGITDTQYF
cdr3_nt: TGTGCCTGGGGGACAGGGATAACAGATACGCAGTATTTT

clone_size: NA
d_call: NA
j_call: TRBJ2-3
v_call: TRBV25-1
cdr3_aa: CASTPSWGGDTDTQYF
cdr3_nt: TGTGCCAGCACCCCGAGTTGGGGCGGAGACACAGATACGCAGTATTTT

clone_size: NA
d_call: NA
j_call: TRBJ1-4
v_call: TRBV28
cdr3_aa: CASRKNTLTAPNEKLFF
cdr3_nt: TGTGCCAGCAGAAAAAACACCTTGACAGCCCCTAATGAAAAACTGTTTTTT

clone_size: NA
d_call: NA
j_call: TRBJ1-3
v_call: TRBV9
cdr3_aa: CASSVAGSSNTIYF
cdr3_nt: TGTGCCAGCAGCGTAGCAGGGTCTAGTAACACCATATATTTT

clone_size: NA
d_call: NA
j_call: TRBJ2-2
v_call: TRBV19
cdr3_aa: CASSIRGTSGELFF
cdr3_nt: TGTGCCAGTAGTATTAGAGGAACATCCGGGGAGCTGTTTTTT

clone_size: NA
d_call: TRBD2
j_call: TRBJ2-1
v_call: TRBV7-9
cdr3_aa: CASSSLAGANEQFF
cdr3_nt: TGTGCCAGCAGCTCACTAGCGGGGGCCAATGAGCAGTTCTTC

clone_size: NA
d_call: NA
j_call: TRBJ1-2
v_call: TRBV28
cdr3_aa: CASSPTGNYGYTF
cdr3_nt: TGTGCCAGCAGTCCTACAGGGAACTATGGCTACACCTTC

clone_size: NA
d_call: NA
j_call: TRBJ2-5
v_call: TRBV4-1
cdr3_aa: CASSPPLGGQGTQYF
cdr3_nt: TGCGCCAGCAGCCCCCCCCTGGGGGGGCAGGGGACCCAGTACTTC

clone_size: NA
d_call: NA
j_call: TRBJ2-2
v_call: TRBV5-3
cdr3_aa: CARSLESGRGVVALRGELFF
cdr3_nt: TGTGCCAGAAGCTTGGAGTCAGGCAGGGGTGTAGTTGCGTTGAGAGGGGAGCTGTTTTTT

clone_size: few
d_call: TRBD2
j_call: TRBJ2-1
v_call: TRBV6-5
cdr3_aa: CASSTTSGSIDEQFF
cdr3_nt: TGTGCCAGCAGTACGACTAGCGGGAGTATCGATGAGCAGTTCTTC

clone_size: few
d_call: NA
j_call: TRBJ1-4
v_call: TRBV5-6
cdr3_aa: CASSLSGRVKLFF
cdr3_nt: TGTGCCAGCAGCTTGTCCGGCAGGGTGAAACTGTTTTTT

clone_size: NA
d_call: TRBD2
j_call: TRBJ2-2
v_call: TRBV7-2
cdr3_aa: CASSALAGVFDGKLFF
cdr3_nt: TGTGCCAGCAGCGCACTAGCGGGAGTGTTCGACGGGAAGCTGTTTTTT

clone_size: once
d_call: NA
j_call: TRBJ2-3
v_call: TRBV7-2
cdr3_aa: CASSLGGAGADTQYF
cdr3_nt: TGTGCCAGCAGCTTAGGGGGAGCCGGGGCAGATACGCAGTATTTT

clone_size: few
d_call: TRBD1
j_call: TRBJ2-7
v_call: TRBV6-5
cdr3_aa: CASSRDSYEQYF
cdr3_nt: TGTGCCAGCAGCAGGGACAGCTACGAGCAGTACTTC

clone_size: once
d_call: NA
j_call: TRBJ1-5
v_call: TRBV6-6
cdr3_aa: CATQEGFQPQHF
cdr3_nt: TGTGCCACCCAGGAGGGCTTTCAGCCCCAGCATTTT

clone_size: NA
d_call: NA
j_call: TRBJ2-7
v_call: TRBV13
cdr3_aa: CASSPRDRPGGEQYF
cdr3_nt: TGTGCCAGCAGCCCGCGGGACAGGCCGGGAGGCGAGCAGTACTTC

clone_size: NA
d_call: NA
j_call: TRBJ1-2
v_call: TRBV7-2
cdr3_aa: CASSLNRVLNYTF
cdr3_nt: TGTGCCAGCAGCTTAAACAGGGTCTTAAACTACACCTTC

clone_size: NA
d_call: TRBD1
j_call: TRBJ1-1
v_call: TRBV18
cdr3_aa: CASSLRQGVGNTEAFF
cdr3_nt: TGTGCCAGCTCACTCCGACAGGGGGTGGGGAACACTGAAGCTTTCTTT

clone_size: NA
d_call: NA
j_call: TRBJ1-2
v_call: TRBV27
cdr3_aa: CASSPYGGDYGYTF
cdr3_nt: TGTGCCAGCAGTCCATACGGGGGGGACTATGGCTACACCTTC

clone_size: NA
d_call: TRBD2
j_call: TRBJ2-7
v_call: TRBV19
cdr3_aa: CASSSGRLFEQYF
cdr3_nt: TGTGCCAGTAGTAGCGGGAGGCTGTTCGAGCAGTACTTC

clone_size: NA
d_call: NA
j_call: TRBJ2-1
v_call: TRBV5-4
cdr3_aa: CASSLSPPGNEQFF
cdr3_nt: TGTGCCAGCAGCTTGAGTCCTCCGGGGAATGAGCAGTTCTTC

clone_size: NA
d_call: NA
j_call: TRBJ2-2
v_call: TRBV5-1
cdr3_aa: CASSLGAMGSGELFF
cdr3_nt: TGCGCCAGCAGCTTGGGGGCGATGGGTTCCGGGGAGCTGTTTTTT

clone_size: few
d_call: TRBD2
j_call: TRBJ2-7
v_call: TRBV30
cdr3_aa: CAWSVASGLTSYEQYF
cdr3_nt: TGTGCCTGGAGTGTGGCTAGCGGACTAACCTCCTACGAGCAGTACTTC

clone_size: NA
d_call: TRBD1
j_call: TRBJ1-1
v_call: TRBV6-5
cdr3_aa: CASSYLDRANTEAFF
cdr3_nt: TGTGCCAGCAGTTACTTAGACAGGGCGAACACTGAAGCTTTCTTT

clone_size: NA
d_call: NA
j_call: TRBJ2-1
v_call: TRBV14
cdr3_aa: CASSHFLSGPKGGEQFF
cdr3_nt: TGTGCCAGCAGCCACTTCCTAAGCGGCCCGAAAGGAGGTGAGCAGTTCTTC

clone_size: NA
d_call: NA
j_call: TRBJ2-7
v_call: TRBV2
cdr3_aa: CASSEALRGGGGSYEQYF
cdr3_nt: TGTGCCAGCAGTGAAGCGCTTCGAGGAGGGGGCGGTTCCTACGAGCAGTACTTC

clone_size: once
d_call: TRBD1
j_call: TRBJ1-1
v_call: TRBV2
cdr3_aa: CASSGGQTMNTEAFF
cdr3_nt: TGTGCCAGCAGTGGGGGACAGACAATGAACACTGAAGCTTTCTTT

clone_size: NA
d_call: TRBD2
j_call: TRBJ2-1
v_call: TRBV13
cdr3_aa: CASSPTSGTNEQFF
cdr3_nt: TGTGCCAGCAGTCCCACAAGCGGGACCAATGAGCAGTTCTTC